This is a list of T cell receptor beta chains from one sample in a study of T cells after yellow fever vaccination. TCRdb ran MiXCR on the 5' RACE reads and lists one entry per CDR3 protein. There are fewer than 450,000 distinct CDR3 sequences in the sample; 8% to 9.5% occur only once, and under 20% lies in the top ten. This material consisted of PBMCs, taken around 45 days after the first yellow fever vaccination. The receptors stem from a man younger than 30 who received the YFV17D yellow fever vaccine. Each CDR3 is given with its conserved first and last residue. D genes are given only for firm matches. Size values are once, few and many counts, or a class for expanded clones, and some rows have none.

d_gene,abundance,j_gene,v_gene,CDR3nt,CDR3aa
.,many,TRBJ1-6,TRBV5-1,TGCGCCAGCAGGACACAGGGCGGCTCCTATAATTCACCCCTCCACTTT,CASRTQGGSYNSPLHF
.,.,TRBJ2-3,TRBV20-1,TGCAGTGCTAGAACCGGGACTTTTCAGTATTTT,CSARTGTFQYF
.,few,TRBJ2-7,TRBV6-5,TGTGCCAGCAGTTACGGTCAGGACAGATACGAGCAGTACTTC,CASSYGQDRYEQYF
TRBD1,many,TRBJ2-6,TRBV14,TGTGCCAGCAGCCAAGGCCCGACAGGGGGCTGGTCTGGGGCCAACGTCCTGACTTTC,CASSQGPTGGWSGANVLTF
.,few,TRBJ2-5,TRBV20-1,TGCAGTGGGTTTGCGGACAGCCAAGAGACCCAGTACTTC,CSGFADSQETQYF
.,few,TRBJ2-1,TRBV4-3,TGCGCCAGCAGCCAGGGCGCTCTCTCCTACAATGAGCAGTTCTTC,CASSQGALSYNEQFF
.,few,TRBJ2-7,TRBV4-3,TGCGCCAGCAGCCAGGGAAGGGGAGAGGTGCAGTACTTC,CASSQGRGEVQYF
.,.,TRBJ1-1,TRBV5-1,TGCGCCAGCAGCTTGGCTCAGGTCGGGGGCACTGAAGCTTTCTTT,CASSLAQVGGTEAFF
.,.,TRBJ1-4,TRBV5-1,TGCGCCAGCAGCTTCGAAGGAAATGAAAAACTGTTTTTT,CASSFEGNEKLFF
TRBD1,many,TRBJ1-2,TRBV5-1,TGCGCCAGCAGCCCCCCTATTGACAGGGTTGGTGGCTACACCTTC,CASSPPIDRVGGYTF
.,few,TRBJ2-2,TRBV4-3,TGCGCCAGCAGCCAAGAAGGCGGCGGAACCGGGGAGCTGTTTTTT,CASSQEGGGTGELFF
TRBD2,many,TRBJ2-1,TRBV5-1,TGCGCCAGCAGCTCTAGCGGGGGTTCGAATGAGCAGTTCTTC,CASSSSGGSNEQFF
.,few,TRBJ1-1,TRBV12-3/TRBV12-4,TGTGCCAGCAGTTCGGGGTTCGGGACTTGGCCTGAAGCTTTCTTT,CASSSGFGTWPEAFF
.,few,TRBJ1-5,TRBV4-3,TGCGCCAGCAGCCGCACAGAGGGCCTCAATCAGCCCCAGCATTTT,CASSRTEGLNQPQHF
.,few,TRBJ2-7,TRBV29-1,TGCAGCGTAGAAGTAGGGTCTAGCTCATCCTACGAGCAGTACTTC,CSVEVGSSSSYEQYF
.,few,TRBJ1-1,TRBV7-2,TGTGCCAGCAGCTTCAGGGGCTGGCCTGAAGCTTTCTTT,CASSFRGWPEAFF
.,.,TRBJ1-2,TRBV12-3/TRBV12-4,TGTGCCAGCAGTTTTGTCCTACTAAACTATGGCTACACCTTC,CASSFVLLNYGYTF
.,many,TRBJ2-5,TRBV20-1,TGCAGTGCTAGAGACGGGCGGGCTTTAGGTGGCGAGACCCAGTACTTC,CSARDGRALGGETQYF
TRBD2,few,TRBJ2-5,TRBV9,TGTGCCAGCAGCCCGGGGGGGGACGGGACCCAGTACTTC,CASSPGGDGTQYF
TRBD2,many,TRBJ2-1,TRBV20-1,TGCAGTGCTACCATAGCGGGGGGGAACAACAATGAGCAGTTCTTC,CSATIAGGNNNEQFF
TRBD1,.,TRBJ1-1,TRBV30,TGTGCCTGGGGACAGGGGATGAGTGCTTTCTTT,CAWGQGMSAFF
.,.,TRBJ2-5,TRBV5-1,TGCGCCAGCAGCTTCATTCCCGGGGACGGGGAAGAGACCCAGTACTTC,CASSFIPGDGEETQYF
.,.,TRBJ2-7,TRBV20-1,TGCAGTGCTAGAGATGGGGCAGGGGTCGGGGAGCAGTACTTC,CSARDGAGVGEQYF
.,many,TRBJ2-1,TRBV4-3,TGCGCCAGCAGCCAAGATCCTTTCGGGGGCTACAATGAGCAGTTCTTC,CASSQDPFGGYNEQFF
TRBD1,few,TRBJ1-1,TRBV10-3,TGTGCCATCAGCTTGGGGGACAGAGATGCGTTGGCTGAAGCTTTCTTT,CAISLGDRDALAEAFF
.,.,TRBJ2-1,TRBV28,TGTGCCAGTCGACTCGGACCCTACAATGAGCAGTTCTTC,CASRLGPYNEQFF
.,.,TRBJ1-4,TRBV7-9,TGTGCCAGCAGCCCCACGACCCCCGACAACGAAAAACTGTTTTTT,CASSPTTPDNEKLFF
TRBD1,.,TRBJ2-2,TRBV2,TGTGCCAGCAGTGCCGGGACAGGGTACACCGGGGAGCTGTTTTTT,CASSAGTGYTGELFF
.,few,TRBJ2-1,TRBV7-9,TGTGCCAGCAGCTTCGAACTAGCTCGTGAGCAGTTCTTC,CASSFELAREQFF
.,few,TRBJ1-1,TRBV12-3/TRBV12-4,TGTGCCAGCACCGCCGGGGGCACTGAAGCTTTCTTT,CASTAGGTEAFF
.,few,TRBJ1-1,TRBV6-2/TRBV6-3,TGTGCCAGCAGTCAGTTCAGGGCCGGAACTGAAGCTTTCTTT,CASSQFRAGTEAFF
.,few,TRBJ1-2,TRBV7-9,TGTGCCAGCAGTGTGGCGAGAGAGTATGGCTACACCTTC,CASSVAREYGYTF
TRBD1,.,TRBJ1-2,TRBV5-1,TGCGCCAGCAGCCCGAGACAGGGTTACTCTGGCTACACCTTC,CASSPRQGYSGYTF
.,.,TRBJ2-7,TRBV6-1,TGTGCCAGCAGTGGGGGTTGGGCTCGCCGGGACTACGAGCAGTACTTC,CASSGGWARRDYEQYF
TRBD1,few,TRBJ1-4,TRBV6-1,TGTGCCAGCAGCCGGACAGGTGGTGAAAAACTGTTTTTT,CASSRTGGEKLFF
.,few,TRBJ2-3,TRBV20-1,TGCAGTGCTCCCAGGGGAGGGGGCCCAGATACGCAGTATTTT,CSAPRGGGPDTQYF
.,many,TRBJ2-3,TRBV7-9,TGTGCCAGCAGGGCGAAAAGGCAGGGGAATGCAGATACGCAGTATTTT,CASRAKRQGNADTQYF
.,.,TRBJ1-2,TRBV6-5,TGTGCCAGCAGCGCGGACACTTTCTATGGCTACACCTTC,CASSADTFYGYTF
.,.,TRBJ2-1,TRBV11-1,TGTGCCAGCAGCGTGCTTGTTTACCCGGGGGCGAGCTCCTACAATGAGCAGTTCTTC,CASSVLVYPGASSYNEQFF
.,few,TRBJ1-1,TRBV3-1,TGTGCCAGCAGCCACAGACAGAACACTGAAGCTTTCTTT,CASSHRQNTEAFF
TRBD2,few,TRBJ2-5,TRBV5-1,TGCGCCAGCAGCCGGACTAGCGGGTTATACCAAGAGACCCAGTACTTC,CASSRTSGLYQETQYF
.,few,TRBJ2-5,TRBV7-2,TGTGCCAGCAGCTTCTCGTTTCGCGGGACCCAGTACTTC,CASSFSFRGTQYF
.,few,TRBJ1-5,TRBV6-2/TRBV6-3,TGTGCCAGCACCAATTTTCCAGGGAGTCAGCCCCAGCATTTT,CASTNFPGSQPQHF
.,.,TRBJ2-7,TRBV5-1,TGCGCCAGCAGCTTGGGCCAGGGTAAGGGGAACGAGCAGTACTTC,CASSLGQGKGNEQYF
TRBD2,.,TRBJ2-5,TRBV12-3/TRBV12-4,TGTGCCAGCAGTTTTGGACCGGGAGGGGAGACCCAGTACTTC,CASSFGPGGETQYF
.,few,TRBJ1-2,TRBV4-2,TGTGCCAGCAGCCCCCAGGGGAATGGCTACACCTTC,CASSPQGNGYTF
.,.,TRBJ2-5,TRBV25-1,TGTGCCAGCGGGTTGACTAGTTTTGGGACCCAGTACTTC,CASGLTSFGTQYF
TRBD2,few,TRBJ2-2,TRBV5-1,TGCGCCAGCAGCACGGGACTAACCGCGCAGGGTGGGGAGCTGTTTTTT,CASSTGLTAQGGELFF
.,few,TRBJ1-3,TRBV20-1,TGCAGCGCTAGAAACACCATATATTTT,CSARNTIYF
.,.,TRBJ1-1,TRBV7-8,TGTGCCAGCAGCTTAGTTCCCAGGTTATACACTGAAGCTTTCTTT,CASSLVPRLYTEAFF
.,few,TRBJ1-5,TRBV6-6,TGTGCCAGCAGTTATAGGATTAATCAGCCCCAGCATTTT,CASSYRINQPQHF
TRBD2,few,TRBJ2-3,TRBV30,TGTGCCTGGAAGGTAGCGGGGGCAACAGATACGCAGTATTTT,CAWKVAGATDTQYF
.,many,TRBJ1-1,TRBV20-1,TGCAGTGCTCCCCAGAACACTGAAGCTTTCTTT,CSAPQNTEAFF
TRBD2,few,TRBJ2-3,TRBV5-4,TGTGCCAGCAGCTTGGCCTTGACGGGACTAGCGAGGGGGCCAGATACGCAGTATTTT,CASSLALTGLARGPDTQYF
.,few,TRBJ1-3,TRBV5-1,TGCGCCAGCAGCTTGGGCGATGTAGGGGCCTCTGGAAACACCATATATTTT,CASSLGDVGASGNTIYF